Presented here are 30 T cell receptor beta chains from one specimen sequenced in a study of T cell responses to AZD1222 COVID-19 vaccine. Repertoires were generated with immunoSEQ multiplex PCR, while TCRdb's copy carries only in-frame clones and drops some. In total, the table holds more than 110,000 clones. The sample consisted of peripheral blood. The source of these receptors is an adult in good health.

The V gene is TRBV24-1, the J gene TRBJ2-2, with 9 bases that match TRBD1. Germline V CDR1 and CDR2: KGHDR, SFDVKD. CDR3 size: 15 residues. V gave up 2 bases and J gave up 7 bases; unmatched junction bases: 4. The CDR3 DNA follows: TGTGCCACCAGTGATTCATGGACAGGGGTCGGGGAGCTGTTTTTT. It specifies CATSDSWTGVGELFF.

V gene TRBV2 combines with J gene TRBJ1-5; 8 bases fit TRBD1. The CDR3 sequence is 14 residues long. V was clipped by 6 bases and J by 7 bases; unmatched bases: 8. Germline V gene sequence: CDR1 SNHLY, CDR2 FYNNEI. The CDR3 DNA follows: TGTGCCAGCAGAGAGGACAGGGTTGCACAGCCCCAGCATTTT. It specifies CASREDRVAQPQHF.

The chain employs TRBV19 and TRBJ1-1; 9 bases match TRBD1. V shed 7 bases, J shed 7 bases, and the junction held 10 bases outside the gene matches. CDR3 length: 14 residues. In germline, CDR1 is LNHDA, CDR2 SQIVND (reference sequence). The CDR3 is CASTPGTGSGEAFF. CDR3 nucleotides: TGTGCCAGTACCCCCGGGACAGGGAGCGGTGAAGCTTTCTTT.

This chain uses TRBV18 with TRBJ2-7; the D is unclear. Per germline, CDR1 KGHSH and CDR2 LQKENI. The CDR3 sequence is 14 residues long. Between the trimmed V and J ends, which lost 3 bases and 5 bases, there was a span of 14 bases. CDR3 amino acids: CASSPNRRSNEQYF. The DNA of the CDR3 is TGTGCCAGCTCACCTAACAGAAGGTCCAACGAGCAGTACTTC.

The rearrangement links TRBV5-1 to TRBJ2-5; the D call may be TRBD1 or TRBD2 (5 bases each). V lost 0 bases, J lost 0 bases, and 12 bases lay in between. The CDR3 loop spans 16 amino acids. CDR1 is SGHRS and CDR2 is YFSETQ in the germline V gene. The CDR3 coding sequence is TGCGCCAGCAGCTTGGTCTTGGGGGAGTACCAAGAGACCCAGTACTTC. Translated: CASSLVLGEYQETQYF.

V and J are TRBV27 and TRBJ1-6; TRBD1 might be the D (5 bases). The CDR3 has 14 amino acids. Germline V gene sequence: CDR1 MNHEY, CDR2 SMNVEV (reference sequence). With 5 bases removed from V and 6 bases from J, the gap between germline ends came to 11 bases. This chain's CDR3 is CASSPPRANSPLHF. The CDR3 DNA reads as TGTGCCAGCAGTCCCCCCAGGGCTAATTCACCCCTCCACTTT.

V is TRBV7-8 and J is TRBJ2-5; D call uncertain. V dropped 5 bases and J dropped 1 base, with 8 bases sitting between them. The length of the CDR3 is 13 residues. CDR1 and CDR2 (germline): SGHVS, FQNEAQ. The CDR3 reads CASSRRTQETQYF. CDR3 coding DNA: TGTGCCAGCAGCCGACGGACCCAAGAGACCCAGTACTTC.

This chain connects TRBV6-6 to TRBJ1-2; 7 bases align to TRBD1. The CDR3 sequence is 15 residues long. V lost 0 bases to trimming and J lost 4 bases; unmatched junction nucleotides: 5. From germline, CDR1 is MNHNY and CDR2 SVGAGI (reference sequence). DNA of the CDR3: TGTGCCAGCAGTTACTCGACAGGGATAGGCTATGGCTACACCTTC. This codes for CASSYSTGIGYGYTF.

The chain carries TRBV4-3 and TRBJ1-6; D possibly corresponds to TRBD1 (5 bases). Per the germline V gene, CDR1 is LGHNA and CDR2 is YSLEER. The V end was cut by 6 bases, the J end by 8 bases, with 11 bases between. The CDR3 contains 13 residues. The CDR3 DNA follows: TGCGCCAGCAGACGGGACGAATATTCACCCCTCCACTTT. Its protein product is CASRRDEYSPLHF.

The CDR3 here is CASSLRDRGGGYTF. Here the CDR3 DNA reads TGTGCCAGCTCACTCCGGGACAGGGGTGGAGGCTACACCTTC. The rearrangement links TRBV18 to TRBJ1-2; the match to TRBD1 covers 10 bases. The CDR3 runs to 14 residues. Germline-derived CDR1 and CDR2 are KGHSH and LQKENI. The V and J ends lost 4 bases and 8 bases, in that order; junction bases with no gene match: 7. Using reference TRBV18 and TRBJ1-2 for the parts outside the CDR3, the full variable domain is NAGVMQNPRHLVRRRGQEARLRCSPMKGHSHVYWYRQLPEEGLKFMVYLQKENIIDESGMPKERFSAEFPKEGPSILRIQQVVRGDSAAYFCASSLRDRGGGYTFGSGTRLTVV.

The chain recombines TRBV6-4 with TRBJ2-6; D not certain. V was pared by 2 bases and J by 0 bases, with 2 bases between. Germline V gene sequence: CDR1 MRHNA, CDR2 SNTAGT. The length of the CDR3 is 14 residues. CDR3 loop: CASSDNSGANVLTF. CDR3 in DNA: TGTGCCAGCAGTGACAACTCTGGGGCCAACGTCCTGACTTTC.

This rearrangement joins TRBV5-4 to TRBJ2-1, with a tentative D call TRBD2 (6 bases). The V and J ends lost 3 bases and 8 bases respectively, with 18 bases between them. This CDR3 region has 15 residues. Germline V gives CDR1 SGHNT, CDR2 YYREEE (reference sequence). CDR3 region: CASSYRDRSGYEQFF. The CDR3 DNA reads TGTGCCAGCAGCTACCGCGACAGAAGCGGGTATGAGCAGTTCTTC.

The V and J genes are TRBV28 and TRBJ1-2, with unresolved D. The CDR3 covers 13 residues. Germline-derived CDR1 and CDR2 are MDHEN and SYDVKM. Trimming shortened V by 6 bases and J by 7 bases, and 15 bases separated the two germline ends. For the CDR3, the DNA is TGTGCCAGCAGCGGAGGCTCCTTGGGTGGCTACACCTTC. It encodes CASSGGSLGGYTF.

This chain joins TRBV3-1 (or the pseudogene TRBV3-2) and TRBJ2-1, with TRBD2 matching 9 bases. CDR3 length equals 16 residues. Losses at the gene ends were 0 bases for V and 8 bases for J; bases not matched to a gene: 8. Looked up from germline, CDR1 is LGHDT and CDR2 is YNNKEL (reference sequence). The CDR3 DNA reads as TGTGCCAGCAGCCAAGAATGGCGGGGGGGCAGGGATGAGCAGTTCTTC. This codes for CASSQEWRGGRDEQFF.

V is TRBV19 and J is TRBJ1-4; 9 bases are a match to TRBD1. The J segment lost 6 bases and the V segment lost 8 bases, leaving 10 bases of the junction unmatched. This CDR3 region has 15 residues. In germline, CDR1 is LNHDA, CDR2 SQIVND (reference sequence). Here the CDR3 DNA reads TGTGCCAGTCGACGCTCACAGGGGGCGCATGAAAAACTGTTTTTT. Its protein is CASRRSQGAHEKLFF.

The chain joins TRBV6-5 to TRBJ1-5; TRBD1 matches at 9 bases. Germline trimming cut 6 bases from V and 6 bases from J; bases unmatched to any gene: 6. Germline CDR1 reads MNHEY; CDR2 reads SVGAGI. CDR3 length equals 14 residues. DNA of the CDR3: TGTGCCAGCAGCGACAGGGGGAAAGGTCAGCCCCAGCATTTT. Translation gives CASSDRGKGQPQHF.

J is TRBJ1-1 and V is TRBV2, with 9 bases lining up with TRBD1. This CDR3 comprises 16 residues. V lost 6 bases and J lost 10; bases outside the gene matches: 18. The germline CDR1 and CDR2 sequences are SNHLY and FYNNEI. CDR3 sequence: CASREPGQGTNRGAFF. The CDR3, as DNA: TGTGCCAGCAGAGAACCGGGACAGGGTACTAACCGCGGAGCTTTCTTT.

The chain employs TRBV7-8 and TRBJ1-6, with a tentative D call TRBD1 (5 bases). The CDR3 sequence is 16 residues long. The V gene's germline CDR1 is SGHVS and CDR2 FQNEAQ. V was clipped by 1 base and J by 13 bases, with 20 bases between them. The CDR3 region has the DNA TGTGCCAGCAGCTTAGGAGGGGACGGGACGGGCCTCCCCCTCCACTTT. It codes for CASSLGGDGTGLPLHF.

The chain recombines TRBV6-5 with TRBJ2-2; no firm D call. V was clipped by 8 bases and J by 5 bases, with 15 bases between them. The CDR3 is 14 amino acids. The germline CDR1 and CDR2 sequences are MNHEY and SVGAGI. The DNA for the CDR3 is TGTGCCAGCTCCCCAGGTCCATGGACCGGGGAGCTGTTTTTT. Protein: CASSPGPWTGELFF.

The rearrangement joins TRBV12-3 or TRBV12-4 to TRBJ1-3; a weak D match, TRBD1 (5 bases). V was clipped by 6 bases and J by 0 bases, with 6 bases between them. The CDR3 runs to 13 residues. CDR3 loop: CASRTVSGNTIYF. As DNA, the CDR3 is TGTGCCAGCAGGACAGTCTCTGGAAACACCATATATTTT.

The rearrangement joins TRBV19 to TRBJ1-2; D uncertain. The V end was cut by 2 bases, the J end by 8 bases, with 9 bases between. CDR3 size: 12 residues. Germline CDR1 LNHDA, CDR2 SQIVND (reference sequence). In nucleotides, the CDR3 is TGTGCCAGTAGTATAAACGGAGGCGGCTACACCTTC. Its translation is CASSINGGGYTF. The full variable domain, completed using reference TRBV19 and TRBJ1-2, is DGGITQSPKYLFRKEGQNVTLSCEQNLNHDAMYWYRQDPGQGLRLIYYSQIVNDFQKGDIAEGYSVSREKKESFPLTVTSAQKNPTAFYLCASSINGGGYTFGSGTRLTVV.

V usage is TRBV11-2 and J usage is TRBJ2-3, with no clear D. The V end lost 4 bases, the J end lost 0 bases, and 11 bases lay between the germline ends. The CDR3 spans 15 residues. Germline CDR1 SGHAT, CDR2 FQNNGV. CDR3 loop: CASSSGSFSTDTQYF. CDR3 sequence (DNA): TGTGCCAGCAGCTCGGGCAGCTTTAGCACAGATACGCAGTATTTT.

V and J are TRBV5-5 and TRBJ1-5, with TRBD1 matching 9 bases. The CDR3 sequence is 14 residues long. Germline CDR1 reads SGHKS; CDR2 reads YYEKEE (reference sequence). V lost 4 bases to trimming and J lost 4 bases; unmatched junction nucleotides: 3. CDR3: CASSPGQGNQPQHF. The CDR3 DNA reads TGTGCCAGCAGCCCCGGACAGGGGAATCAGCCCCAGCATTTT.

The chain uses TRBV6-5 and TRBJ1-1; a possible D gene is TRBD1 (6 bases). Trimming shortened V by 0 bases and J by 1 base, and 9 bases separated the two germline ends. This CDR3 contains 15 residues. Germline CDR1 is MNHEY and CDR2 is SVGAGI. As DNA, the CDR3 is TGTGCCAGCAGTTACTCGGGGGCCTCGAACACTGAAGCTTTCTTT. Its translation is CASSYSGASNTEAFF.

The chain uses TRBV29-1 and TRBJ2-7; D gene ambiguous. CDR3 size: 12 residues. The V and J ends lost 4 bases and 4 bases respectively, with 11 bases between them. From germline, CDR1 is SQVTM and CDR2 ANQGSEA. For the CDR3, the DNA is TGCAGCGTTGCGGCCACTCGGTACGAGCAGTACTTC. As protein: CSVAATRYEQYF.

In DNA, the CDR3 is TGCGCCAGCAGCCCCTCGACTGACCGGTGGGGCTACACCTTC. This gives the protein CASSPSTDRWGYTF. This chain uses TRBV5-1 with TRBJ1-2; D call uncertain. With 4 bases removed from V and 8 bases from J, the gap between germline ends came to 18 bases. CDR3 length: 14 residues. The germline CDR1 and CDR2 sequences are SGHRS and YFSETQ.

V gene TRBV7-8 combines with J gene TRBJ2-2, with a possible D match to TRBD2 (6 bases). Germline lookup yields CDR1 SGHVS and CDR2 FQNEAQ. CDR3 length equals 13 residues. Trimming shortened V by 5 bases and J by 6 bases, and 10 bases separated the two germline ends. CDR3 in amino acids: CASSPRLAGELFF. CDR3 in DNA: TGTGCCAGCAGCCCCCGACTAGCCGGGGAGCTGTTTTTT.

V and J are TRBV5-1 and TRBJ1-1, with a possible D match to TRBD1 (6 bases). Trimming stripped 0 bases from V and 4 bases from J, with 19 bases between. The CDR3 consists of 17 residues. Germline V lookup: CDR1 SGHRS, CDR2 YFSETQ. CDR3 nucleotide sequence: TGCGCCAGCAGCTTGGGGGACATCGCCAGCGGAACCACTGAAGCTTTCTTT. This codes for CASSLGDIASGTTEAFF.

J is TRBJ1-1 and V is TRBV30, with 9 bases lining up with TRBD1. J lost 4 bases, V lost 1 base, and 7 bases had no gene match. CDR1 GTSNPN and CDR2 SVGIG come from the germline V gene (reference sequence). The CDR3 loop spans 15 amino acids. The CDR3 loop is CAWSGRDRVFTEAFF. CDR3 coding DNA: TGTGCCTGGAGTGGCCGGGACAGGGTCTTCACTGAAGCTTTCTTT. The full variable domain, completed using reference TRBV30 and TRBJ1-1, is SQTIHQWPATLVQPVGSPLSLECTVEGTSNPNLYWYRQAAGRGLQLLFYSVGIGQISSEVPQNLSASRPQDRQFILSSKKLLLSDSGFYLCAWSGRDRVFTEAFFGQGTRLTVV.

The chain uses TRBV6-5 and TRBJ1-2; D possibly corresponds to TRBD1 (6 bases). Germline CDR1 reads MNHEY; CDR2 reads SVGAGI. The CDR3 covers 13 residues. V was cut by 5 bases and J by 4 bases, with 11 bases left in between. For the CDR3, the DNA is TGTGCCAGCAGTAGGGACACCGGCTATGGCTACACCTTC. It encodes CASSRDTGYGYTF.